Listed here are 28 T cell receptor beta chains from one sample, sequenced in a study of blood T cell repertoires in COVID-19. Profiled with immunoSEQ multiplex PCR; TCRdb holds only in-frame clones, not every one. This sample has roughly 350,000 clones, with approximately 81% found just once. Sequenced input: peripheral blood. Source of these receptors: a woman aged 18 to 35 with acute or convalescent COVID-19.

A single count supports this clone. This chain joins TRBV7-9 and TRBJ1-2; 7 bases map to TRBD1. The trim removed 6 bases at V and 2 bases at J, leaving 9 bases unmatched. The CDR3 totals 15 residues. Germline CDR1 and CDR2: SEHNR and FQNEAQ (reference sequence). This chain's CDR3 is CASSLPGQQNYGYTF. The CDR3 nucleotides read TGTGCCAGCAGTCTCCCGGGACAGCAAAACTATGGCTACACCTTC. Together with reference TRBV7-9 and TRBJ1-2, the CDR3 gives the full variable domain: DTGVSQNPRHKITKRGQNVTFRCDPISEHNRLYWYRQTLGQGPEFLTYFQNEAQLEKSRLLSDRFSAERPKGSFSTLEIQRTEQGDSAMYLCASSLPGQQNYGYTFGSGTRLTVV.

The chain combines TRBV10-2 with TRBJ1-2; D gene unclear. The ends were cut back, 3 bases at V and 0 bases at J, with 11 bases in the middle. There are 15 residues in the CDR3. From germline, CDR1 is WSHSY and CDR2 SAAADI. DNA for the CDR3: TGCGCCAGCAGTGATGCGGCAGCTTCTAACTATGGCTACACCTTC. Translation: CASSDAAASNYGYTF.

This clone was observed a single time. The rearrangement links TRBV6-1 to TRBJ1-5; D is unclear. V was cut by 1 base and J by 0 bases, with 7 bases left in between. CDR1 and CDR2 (germline): MNHNS, SASEGT. The CDR3 loop spans 15 amino acids. CDR3 DNA sequence: TGTGCCAGCAGTGAAGGAGGTTATAGCAATCAGCCCCAGCATTTT. Protein product: CASSEGGYSNQPQHF.

This chain links TRBV7-8 with TRBJ2-1, with TRBD2 matching 8 bases. Germline-derived CDR1 and CDR2 are SGHVS and FQNEAQ. After removal of 2 bases from V and 5 bases from J, the junction contained 5 bases not matched to a gene. This CDR3 has 15 residues. The chain's CDR3 is CASSLRAGDHNEQFF. CDR3 nucleotides: TGTGCCAGCAGCTTAAGAGCGGGGGATCACAATGAGCAGTTCTTC.

The genes are TRBV28 and TRBJ1-3; TRBD1 matches at 8 bases. The CDR3 loop spans 16 amino acids. Germline V lookup: CDR1 MDHEN, CDR2 SYDVKM. The trim removed 4 bases at V and 4 bases at J, leaving 9 bases unmatched. CDR3 sequence: CASSSVRQGSGNTIYF. CDR3 in DNA: TGTGCCAGCAGTTCCGTTCGACAGGGGTCCGGAAACACCATATATTTT.

This sequence joins TRBV5-4 and TRBJ2-7; 10 positions match TRBD2. Germline CDR1 SGHNT, CDR2 YYREEE (reference sequence). V lost 2 bases and J lost 8; bases outside the gene matches: 10. CDR3 size: 15 residues. CDR3 DNA: TGTGCCAGCAGCTTAGAGCGGGAGGGCCGGTTAAAGCAGTACTTC. Its translation: CASSLEREGRLKQYF. The full variable domain, rest sourced from reference TRBV5-4 and TRBJ2-7, is ETGVTQSPTHLIKTRGQQVTLRCSSQSGHNTVSWYQQALGQGPQFIFQYYREEENGRGNFPPRFSGLQFPNYSSELNVNALELDDSALYLCASSLEREGRLKQYFGPGTRLTVT.

The V call is TRBV11-2, the J call TRBJ1-5; D uncertain. In germline, CDR1 is SGHAT, CDR2 FQNNGV. The CDR3 runs to 15 residues. The V end lost 2 bases, the J end lost 0 bases, and 8 bases lay between the germline ends. CDR3 DNA: TGTGCCAGCAGCTTATTTTCGGGTAGCAATCAGCCCCAGCATTTT. This gives the protein CASSLFSGSNQPQHF.

As DNA, the CDR3 is TGTGCCAGCAAGCCGGGGAGCTCTGGGGCCAACGTCCTGACTTTC. Translated, it gives CASKPGSSGANVLTF. The V gene is TRBV28, the J gene TRBJ2-6; D possibly corresponds to TRBD2 (5 bases). Germline CDR1 reads MDHEN; CDR2 reads SYDVKM. V was clipped by 7 bases and J by 0 bases, with 10 bases between them. CDR3 length: 15 residues.

The chain uses TRBV11-2 and TRBJ2-3; D is unresolved. CDR1 and CDR2 (germline): SGHAT, FQNNGV. The CDR3 totals 12 residues. The V and J ends lost 2 bases and 5 bases respectively, with 5 bases between them. This CDR3 is CASSLTGDTQYF. CDR3 nucleotide sequence: TGTGCCAGCAGCTTAACCGGAGATACGCAGTATTTT.

The V and J genes are TRBV4-2 and TRBJ1-6; D call uncertain. The V end was cut by 0 bases, the J end by 8 bases, with 14 bases between. This CDR3 contains 16 residues. In germline, CDR1 is LGHNA, CDR2 YNFKEQ. CDR3 DNA sequence: TGTGCCAGCAGCCAAGATATCCCCAGGCAGGATTCACCCCTCCACTTT. Translating it yields CASSQDIPRQDSPLHF.

The chain has TRBV24-1 and TRBJ2-3; the match to TRBD2 covers 10 bases. CDR3 length: 18 residues. With 4 bases clipped from V and 5 bases from J, the junction kept 14 bases outside the gene matches. Germline V CDR1 and CDR2: KGHDR, SFDVKD. CDR3 DNA sequence: TGTGCCACCAGTGAGCCCAAACTAGCGGGGAGAGTTGGAGATACGCAGTATTTT. Residues: CATSEPKLAGRVGDTQYF.

The J gene is TRBJ2-1, the V gene TRBV2; 10 positions match TRBD2. The length of the CDR3 is 16 residues. Germline V gene lookup returns CDR1 SNHLY and CDR2 FYNNEI. The V and J ends lost 5 bases and 3 bases, in that order; junction bases with no gene match: 7. CDR3 in amino acids: CASSPLAGVLYNEQFF. In nucleotides, the CDR3 is TGTGCCAGCAGTCCGCTAGCGGGAGTTCTCTACAATGAGCAGTTCTTC.

This chain links TRBV7-9 with TRBJ2-5; D is undetermined. The CDR3 runs to 10 residues. Trimming removed 8 bases at V and 2 bases at J, with 3 bases between. Germline CDR1 is SEHNR and CDR2 is FQNEAQ (reference sequence). The CDR3: CASSQETQYF. For the CDR3, the DNA is TGTGCCAGCTCACAAGAGACCCAGTACTTC.

The V call is TRBV6-5, the J call TRBJ1-2; D may be TRBD1 (6 bases). Germline CDR1 MNHEY, CDR2 SVGAGI. Between the trimmed V and J ends, which lost 4 bases and 5 bases, there was a span of 8 bases. The CDR3 covers 12 residues. The CDR3 nucleotides read TGTGCCAGCAGTTTGGACAGATATGGCTACACCTTC. Protein product: CASSLDRYGYTF.

V usage is TRBV27 and J usage is TRBJ2-3, with TRBD1 matching over 8 bases. The CDR3 length is 13 residues. CDR1 and CDR2 from the germline V gene are MNHEY and SMNVEV (reference sequence). Germline trimming cut 6 bases from V and 2 bases from J; bases unmatched to any gene: 1. Here the CDR3 reads CASRDRVTDTQYF. For the CDR3, the DNA is TGTGCCAGCAGGGACAGGGTCACAGATACGCAGTATTTT.

The chain recombines TRBV7-3 with TRBJ1-1; D is uncertain. The CDR3 has 13 residues. Trimming left V 6 bases short and J 2 bases short, with 10 bases between. CDR1 SGHTA and CDR2 FQGTGA come from the germline V gene. The CDR3 spells CASSKTSNTEAFF. The CDR3 bases are TGTGCCAGCAGTAAGACAAGTAACACTGAAGCTTTCTTT. The entire variable domain, with the rest obtained from reference TRBV7-3 and TRBJ1-1, is as follows: GAGVSQTPSNKVTEKGKYVELRCDPISGHTALYWYRQSLGQGPEFLIYFQGTGAADDSGLPNDRFFAVRPEGSVSTLKIQRTERGDSAVYLCASSKTSNTEAFFGQGTRLTVV.

The V and J genes are TRBV9 and TRBJ1-3; D may be TRBD1 (5 bases). This CDR3 has 15 amino acids. Germline loops: CDR1 SGDLS, CDR2 YYNGEE. The V and J ends lost 0 bases and 3 bases respectively, with 10 bases between them. CDR3 in amino acids: CASSVEGAHGNTIYF. The CDR3 coding sequence is TGTGCCAGCAGCGTAGAAGGGGCGCATGGAAACACCATATATTTT.

The V gene is TRBV28, the J gene TRBJ1-2, with a tentative D call TRBD1 (5 bases). There are 17 residues in the CDR3. Per the germline V gene, CDR1 is MDHEN and CDR2 is SYDVKM. Trimming removed 7 bases from V and 4 bases from J, with 25 bases in between. The DNA for the CDR3 is TGTGCCAGCAATACCTACGACAGAGACGATCATCCCTATGGCTACACCTTC. Translation: CASNTYDRDDHPYGYTF.

The V gene is TRBV2, the J gene TRBJ1-2; D is unresolved. The CDR3 spans 13 residues. V lost 6 bases and J 8 bases, leaving 16 bases between the germline ends. Germline V lookup: CDR1 SNHLY, CDR2 FYNNEI. The CDR3 DNA sequence: TGTGCCAGCAGGGGTCAGGAAGAGACCGGCTACACCTTC. As protein: CASRGQEETGYTF.

This clone has just a few counts. This chain links TRBV6-5 with TRBJ1-6; D is possibly TRBD1 (5 bases). V was trimmed by 8 bases and J by 11 bases, leaving 13 bases between them. Germline-derived CDR1 and CDR2 are MNHEY and SVGAGI. The CDR3 contains 12 residues. The CDR3 DNA sequence: TGTGCCAGCGAGCGGGGGACCGCACCCCTCCACTTT. It yields the protein CASERGTAPLHF.

This clone was seen a handful of times. The rearrangement links TRBV6-5 to TRBJ2-1; 12 bases fit TRBD2. The V and J ends lost 8 bases and 7 bases, in that order; junction bases with no gene match: 9. CDR3 length: 15 amino acids. The germline V gene has CDR1 MNHEY and CDR2 SVGAGI. Written as DNA, the CDR3 is TGTGCCAGCGGCTACTCGGGACTAGCGGGTAATGAGCAGTTCTTC. Protein: CASGYSGLAGNEQFF.

This rearrangement joins TRBV28 to TRBJ2-1; TRBD2 is a possible D gene (5 bases). The germline CDR1 and CDR2 sequences are MDHEN and SYDVKM. V lost 4 bases to trimming and J lost 3 bases, with 16 bases between them. The CDR3 runs to 16 residues. CDR3 sequence: CASSSRGAGDYNEQFF. The CDR3 region has the DNA TGTGCCAGCAGTTCCCGGGGAGCAGGAGACTACAATGAGCAGTTCTTC.

This clone was detected only once. The rearrangement links TRBV7-9 to TRBJ1-6, with 7 bases aligning to TRBD1. The germline CDR1 and CDR2 sequences are SEHNR and FQNEAQ (reference sequence). J was trimmed by 7 bases and V by 8 bases; bases with no gene match: 11. This CDR3 region has 15 residues. CDR3 sequence (DNA): TGTGCCAGCCGTGGGACAGAAAAGTTAAATTCACCCCTCCACTTT. Its protein product is CASRGTEKLNSPLHF.

This clone has just a few counts. This chain uses TRBV5-5 with TRBJ2-5, with D possibly TRBD1 on 7 matching bases. The length of the CDR3 is 16 residues. CDR1 is SGHKS and CDR2 is YYEKEE in the germline V gene (reference sequence). V was pared by 4 bases and J by 4 bases, with 20 bases between. The chain's CDR3 is CASSGQPRQGGETQYF. CDR3 nucleotide sequence: TGTGCCAGCAGCGGTCAGCCGAGGCAGGGGGGAGAGACCCAGTACTTC.

CDR3 nucleotides: TGCGCCAGCAGTGAAGGAGACAGATTATATCAGCCCCAGCATTTT. It yields the protein CASSEGDRLYQPQHF. The chain carries TRBV10-2 and TRBJ1-5; the D gene is possibly TRBD1 (5 bases). V was cut by 3 bases and J by 5 bases, with 14 bases left in between. The germline CDR1 and CDR2 sequences are WSHSY and SAAADI. This CDR3 is 15 amino acids long.

V gene TRBV5-6 combines with J gene TRBJ2-6; TRBD1 aligns across 9 bases. With 4 bases clipped from V and 2 bases from J, the junction kept 4 bases outside the gene matches. Germline loops: CDR1 SGHDT, CDR2 YYEEEE. This CDR3 comprises 16 residues. The CDR3 sequence is CASSVRQGAGANVLTF. As DNA, the CDR3 is TGTGCCAGCAGCGTAAGACAGGGGGCTGGGGCCAACGTCCTGACTTTC. Filled out from reference TRBV5-6 and TRBJ2-6, the complete variable domain reads DAGVTQSPTHLIKTRGQQVTLRCSPKSGHDTVSWYQQALGQGPQFIFQYYEEEERQRGNFPDRFSGHQFPNYSSELNVNALLLGDSALYLCASSVRQGAGANVLTFGAGSRLTVL.

To note about this clone: Within the sample, other DNA sequences also encode this same CDR3. This rearrangement joins TRBV5-1 to TRBJ2-5; D gene ambiguous. This CDR3 comprises 14 residues. Germline CDR1 and CDR2: SGHRS and YFSETQ. The ends were cut back, 0 bases at V and 0 bases at J, with 6 bases in the middle. The CDR3 DNA reads TGCGCCAGCAGCTTGGCTGGAGACCAAGAGACCCAGTACTTC. Protein: CASSLAGDQETQYF.

In this sample, this clone turned up once. This chain joins TRBV9 and TRBJ2-3; D might be TRBD2 (5 bases). This CDR3 contains 15 residues. The germline gives CDR1 SGDLS, CDR2 YYNGEE. V lost 2 bases, J lost 2 bases, and 12 bases lay in between. Here the CDR3 reads CASSVRGSDTDTQYF. The CDR3 DNA sequence: TGTGCCAGCAGCGTGAGAGGGTCGGACACAGATACGCAGTATTTT.